The next 7 T cell receptor beta chains were all read from a single sample in a study of blood T cell repertoires in COVID-19. Only in-frame clones appear in the TCRdb table, and some are missing; sequencing was by immunoSEQ multiplex PCR. The table lists 210,000 or so clones, 85% to 90% of them singletons, with 0.55% to 0.8% in the top ten. The sample was peripheral blood. These receptors came from a man aged 45-60 years with acute or convalescent COVID-19.

The CDR3 spells CAWSKVITGQPQHF. The CDR3 DNA is TGTGCCTGGAGTAAAGTCATAACAGGTCAGCCCCAGCATTTT. The genes are TRBV30 and TRBJ1-5; the D gene is possibly TRBD1 (5 bases). Germline V gene data show CDR1 as GTSNPN and CDR2 as SVGIG (reference sequence). With 2 bases removed from V and 6 bases from J, the gap between germline ends came to 14 bases. CDR3 size: 14 residues. Filled out from reference TRBV30 and TRBJ1-5, the complete variable domain reads SQTIHQWPATLVQPVGSPLSLECTVEGTSNPNLYWYRQAAGRGLQLLFYSVGIGQISSEVPQNLSASRPQDRQFILSSKKLLLSDSGFYLCAWSKVITGQPQHFGDGTRLSIL.

The chain combines TRBV3-1 (or the pseudogene TRBV3-2) with TRBJ1-6; D gene ambiguous. Trimming cost V 4 bases and J 7 bases, with 5 bases left between them. CDR1 LGHDT and CDR2 YNNKEL come from the germline V gene (reference sequence). CDR3 length: 12 amino acids. The CDR3 DNA sequence: TGTGCCAGCAGCCTCCTAAATTCACCCCTCCACTTT. It yields the protein CASSLLNSPLHF.

The rearrangement links TRBV3-1 (or the pseudogene TRBV3-2) to TRBJ1-6, with D maybe TRBD1 (5 bases). Germline-derived CDR1 and CDR2 are LGHDT and YNNKEL (reference sequence). CDR3 size: 16 residues. V lost 3 bases, J lost 14 bases, and 23 bases lay in between. CDR3 residues: CASSQSPRGSYWTLHF. The CDR3 DNA reads TGTGCCAGCAGCCAGAGCCCTAGGGGATCTTACTGGACCCTCCACTTT.

This clone was found once. The chain has TRBV13 and TRBJ2-1; a weak D match, TRBD1 (6 bases). Germline CDR1 PRHDT, CDR2 FYEKMQ (reference sequence). The CDR3 has 18 amino acids. V dropped 0 bases and J dropped 0 bases, with 15 bases sitting between them. The CDR3 spells CASSLGEGQRASYNEQFF. The CDR3 region has the DNA TGTGCCAGCAGCTTAGGGGAAGGACAGAGAGCCTCCTACAATGAGCAGTTCTTC.

This chain uses TRBV5-6 with TRBJ2-2, with D perhaps TRBD1 (6 bases). The CDR3 loop spans 15 amino acids. V was pared by 1 base and J by 6 bases, with 13 bases between. Germline CDR1 SGHDT, CDR2 YYEEEE. The CDR3, as DNA: TGTGCCAGCAGCTTGACGGGTACAGGGCCCGGGGAGCTGTTTTTT. It translates to CASSLTGTGPGELFF.

J is TRBJ2-1 and V is TRBV2; 7 bases are shared with TRBD2. V gave up 11 bases and J gave up 12 bases; unmatched junction bases: 16. Germline V lookup: CDR1 SNHLY, CDR2 FYNNEI. This CDR3 comprises 13 residues. The CDR3 loop is CAQGGPGQGGQFF. As DNA, the CDR3 is TGTGCCCAGGGAGGGCCCGGACAAGGAGGGCAGTTCTTC.

Worth noting for this clone: Other nucleotide sequences from this sample produce the same CDR3. The CDR3 nucleotides are TGCGCCAGCAGCTTGGCGGGACTAGCAAACACAGATACGCAGTATTTT. Encoded protein: CASSLAGLANTDTQYF. The chain joins TRBV5-1 to TRBJ2-3; 9 bases match TRBD2. Germline values: CDR1 SGHRS, CDR2 YFSETQ. The CDR3 loop spans 16 amino acids. The trim removed 0 bases at V and 2 bases at J, leaving 4 bases unmatched.